This T cell receptor (beta chain) was obtained from a study of cytomegalovirus exposure and HLA in healthy donors. The length of the CDR3 is 16 residues. Germline V gene sequence: CDR1 SGHTA, CDR2 FQGNSA. V lost 3 bases and J lost 3; bases outside the gene matches: 6. The PCR ran on 60 Vbeta and 13 Jbeta primers. TCRdb's table, derived via immunoSEQ multiplex PCR, lists solely in-frame clones and lacks some. The repertoire consists of around 170,000 clones, with 75% to 90% occurring once and the leading ten covering 2% to 3%. The gene calls are TRBV7-2 and TRBJ2-2, with 8 positions matching TRBD2. Specimen: PBMCs. The source is a woman between 45 and 60 years old in good health and CMV-seropositive. CDR3 DNA: TGTGCCAGCAGCTTGATCACTAGCGGTCACACCGGGGAGCTGTTTTTT. Protein: CASSLITSGHTGELFF.